These 28 T cell receptor beta chains were all obtained from the same sample, sequenced in a study of response to subunit inactivated influenza vaccine. TCRdb re-called the RT-PCR reads through MiXCR, storing one row per CDR3 protein. The sample shows around 600,000 distinct CDR3 sequences, about 11% of them seen only once. A further study also used this sample, focusing on T cells expressing NK-cell markers. From that report: Beta-chain TCR cDNA was generated via 5'RACE template switching with UMIs.

The material sequenced was PBMCs from blood, taken on the day of vaccination. The receptors shown here come from a man aged 45 to 65 who received an inactivated influenza vaccine.

This clonotype was found a few times. V usage is TRBV12-3 or TRBV12-4 and J usage is TRBJ2-3, with 9 bases matching TRBD2. V was clipped by 5 bases and J by 4 bases; unmatched bases: 10. This CDR3 has 16 residues. Here the CDR3 reads CASSLKRTSASDTQYF. CDR3 sequence (DNA): TGTGCCAGCAGTCTTAAGAGGACTAGCGCCTCAGATACGCAGTATTTT.

The chain links TRBV28 to TRBJ1-2, with D possibly being TRBD1 (6 bases). The CDR3 runs 13 residues. V was pared by 5 bases and J by 4 bases, with 11 bases between. Per the germline V gene, CDR1 is MDHEN and CDR2 is SYDVKM. CDR3 bases: TGTGCCAGCAGTCAAACAGGGATCTATGGCTACACCTTC. Protein: CASSQTGIYGYTF.

The chain uses TRBV7-8 and TRBJ2-7; 8 bases are shared with TRBD1. The trim removed 5 bases at V and 0 bases at J, leaving 6 bases unmatched. CDR1 and CDR2 (germline): SGHVS, FQNEAQ. The CDR3 runs to 15 residues. Here the CDR3 DNA reads TGTGCCAGCAGCAAGACAGGGGTTAGCTCCTACGAGCAGTACTTC. Translated, it gives CASSKTGVSSYEQYF.

This chain joins TRBV2 and TRBJ2-3; the match to TRBD2 covers 11 bases. The CDR3 covers 16 residues. J gave up 1 base and V 6 bases, and 6 bases lay outside the gene matches. Looked up from germline, CDR1 is SNHLY and CDR2 is FYNNEI. The CDR3 spells CASRSRTSGRTDTQYF. CDR3 DNA sequence: TGTGCCAGCAGGAGCCGGACTAGCGGGCGCACAGATACGCAGTATTTT.

This clonotype was seen more than once but under ten times. The chain links TRBV20-1 to TRBJ1-2; D is possibly TRBD1 (5 bases). The CDR3 extends over 12 amino acids. Germline assignment: CDR1 DFQATT and CDR2 SNEGSKA (reference sequence). The V end was cut by 6 bases, the J end by 6 bases, with 14 bases between. The CDR3 nucleotides are TGCAGTGCCCCGGGGGGGTCCCATGGCTACACCTTC. This translates into CSAPGGSHGYTF.

The J gene is TRBJ2-7, the V gene TRBV28, with D possibly TRBD1 on 5 matching bases. CDR3 length: 15 amino acids. Per germline, CDR1 MDHEN and CDR2 SYDVKM. Trimming pared 2 bases from V and 0 bases from J, leaving 11 bases between. CDR3 loop: CASSLSDGHSYEQYF. The CDR3 coding sequence is TGTGCCAGCAGTTTAAGCGACGGACACTCCTACGAGCAGTACTTC.

This chain uses TRBV10-3 with TRBJ2-7; D unresolved. The CDR3 runs to 14 residues. Trimming removed 6 bases at V and 6 bases at J, with 18 bases between. Germline CDR1 reads ENHRY; CDR2 reads SYGVKD. CDR3 protein: CAIRTDQTGAEQYF. CDR3 nucleotides: TGTGCCATCAGAACCGACCAGACGGGTGCCGAGCAGTACTTC.

The chain recombines TRBV5-1 with TRBJ2-3; 7 nucleotides align to TRBD1. V shed 3 bases and J 0 bases; nucleotides not matched to a gene: 7. The CDR3 totals 16 residues. Germline-derived CDR1 and CDR2 are SGHRS and YFSETQ. In nucleotides, the CDR3 is TGCGCCAGCAGCTCTGGGACAGCCTCTAGCACAGATACGCAGTATTTT. This encodes CASSSGTASSTDTQYF.

There are a few counts of this clonotype. The chain links TRBV9 to TRBJ1-1; 12 bases match TRBD1. The CDR3 consists of 18 residues. Trimming took 0 bases from V and 4 from J; bases not matched to a gene: 10. Germline loops: CDR1 SGDLS, CDR2 YYNGEE. CDR3 region: CASSVGRDRGLFGTEAFF. The CDR3 nucleotides are TGTGCCAGCAGCGTAGGTCGGGACAGGGGGCTTTTCGGCACTGAAGCTTTCTTT.

This clonotype has a count of ten or more. The chain combines TRBV12-3 or TRBV12-4 with TRBJ2-7; D may be TRBD1 (6 bases). V was shortened by 3 bases and J by 3 bases, with 15 bases between the two germline ends. The CDR3 length is 15 residues. The CDR3 nucleotides are TGTGCCAGCAGTTTCCGACAGGCCTCCTTCTACGAGCAGTACTTC. Amino acids: CASSFRQASFYEQYF.

This clonotype was counted between two and nine times. CDR3 protein: CASRRGQGAKYEQYF. Written as DNA, the CDR3 is TGTGCCAGCAGGCGGGGACAGGGGGCTAAGTACGAGCAGTACTTC. The chain has TRBV12-3 or TRBV12-4 and TRBJ2-7, with TRBD1 matching over 12 bases. Trimming cost V 6 bases and J 4 bases; bases outside gene matches: 7. The CDR3 runs to 15 residues.

At least ten counts were recorded for this clonotype. The V call is TRBV12-3 or TRBV12-4, the J call TRBJ2-2; maybe TRBD2 (6 bases). Trimming took 6 bases from V and 8 from J, leaving 10 bases between them. The CDR3 covers 12 residues. The DNA for the CDR3 is TGTGCCAGCAGCTACGGGGGAGGGGAGCTGTTTTTT. Its translation is CASSYGGGELFF.

The V call is TRBV12-3 or TRBV12-4, the J call TRBJ2-5; 9 bases line up with TRBD2. CDR3 length equals 18 residues. Losses at the gene ends were 0 bases for V and 2 bases for J; bases not matched to a gene: 10. DNA of the CDR3: TGTGCCAGCAGTTTAGCGCCTCGCGCGGGAGGGTATCAAGAGACCCAGTACTTC. Residues: CASSLAPRAGGYQETQYF.

There are a few counts of this clonotype. The chain joins TRBV7-9 to TRBJ2-7; TRBD2 aligns across 9 bases. The CDR3 has 13 residues. V dropped 3 bases and J dropped 5; count of bases not matched to a gene: 2. Germline CDR1 reads SEHNR; CDR2 reads FQNEAQ (reference sequence). CDR3 in DNA: TGTGCCAGCAGCTTTGGGACTAGCAACGAGCAGTACTTC. Amino acid sequence: CASSFGTSNEQYF.

This clonotype was detected only a few times. The chain is built from TRBV28 and TRBJ2-7, with D possibly matching TRBD2 (6 bases). The CDR3 extends over 14 amino acids. CDR1 MDHEN and CDR2 SYDVKM come from the germline V gene. V was pared by 8 bases and J by 0 bases, with 14 bases between. The CDR3 DNA reads as TGTGCCAGCCGATCGGGAGACAACTCCTACGAGCAGTACTTC. Residues: CASRSGDNSYEQYF.

V gene TRBV20-1 combines with J gene TRBJ2-3; 8 bases map to TRBD2. J was trimmed by 6 bases and V by 3 bases; bases with no gene match: 11. This CDR3 has 15 residues. From germline, CDR1 is DFQATT and CDR2 SNEGSKA (reference sequence). CDR3 coding DNA: TGCAGTGCTAGGTATTTCGGGAGGGCCGGTGATACGCAGTATTTT. It yields the protein CSARYFGRAGDTQYF.

In its sample, this clonotype was seen many times. This sequence joins TRBV19 and TRBJ2-5; D remains unclear. CDR1 is LNHDA and CDR2 is SQIVND in the germline V gene (reference sequence). Trimming stripped 0 bases from V and 4 bases from J, with 6 bases between. This CDR3 contains 13 residues. The chain's CDR3 is CASSIDDGETQYF. CDR3 nucleotides: TGTGCCAGTAGTATAGATGATGGAGAGACCCAGTACTTC.

This clonotype appeared a single time. A much larger clone differs by one base, so this may be a read error. The J gene is TRBJ2-7, the V gene TRBV27; a possible D gene is TRBD2 (6 bases). Trimming removed 2 bases at V and 3 bases at J, with 11 bases between. Germline V CDR1 and CDR2: MNHEY, SMNVEV (reference sequence). There are 14 residues in the CDR3. DNA for the CDR3: TGTGCCAGCAGTTTAATCGGCGGGGACTACGAGCAGTACTTC. It translates to CASSLIGGDYEQYF.

CDR3 sequence: CASSSTSGSYEQFF. CDR3 DNA: TGTGCCAGCAGTTCGACTAGCGGGAGTTATGAGCAGTTCTTC. V usage is TRBV27 and J usage is TRBJ2-1; 12 bases map to TRBD2. Germline CDR1 MNHEY, CDR2 SMNVEV (reference sequence). The CDR3 runs to 14 residues. J gave up 8 bases and V 4 bases, and 3 bases lay outside the gene matches.

The genes are TRBV12-3 or TRBV12-4 and TRBJ2-1, with D tentatively TRBD1 or TRBD2 (6 bases each). The CDR3 totals 16 residues. V lost 6 bases to trimming and J lost 2 bases, with 17 bases between them. The CDR3 sequence: CASSSPRGRTYNEQFF. CDR3 nucleotides: TGTGCCAGCAGCTCCCCCCGGGGGCGAACCTACAATGAGCAGTTCTTC.

Many counts were recorded for this clonotype. The rearrangement joins TRBV20-1 to TRBJ2-1; D unclear. The CDR3 has 13 amino acids. In germline, CDR1 is DFQATT, CDR2 SNEGSKA (reference sequence). V was pared by 3 bases and J by 3 bases, with 9 bases between. The CDR3 protein is CSASREIYNEQFF. CDR3 bases: TGCAGTGCTAGTAGGGAAATCTACAATGAGCAGTTCTTC.

Only a few counts were recorded for this clonotype. The V and J genes are TRBV9 and TRBJ2-2, with 9 bases fitting TRBD1. The CDR3 length is 16 residues. Germline V gene lookup returns CDR1 SGDLS and CDR2 YYNGEE. The J segment lost 4 bases and the V segment lost 6 bases, leaving 10 bases of the junction unmatched. The DNA for the CDR3 is TGTGCCAGCAAGAAGGGACAGGGCCCTACCACCGGGGAGCTGTTTTTT. Protein product: CASKKGQGPTTGELFF. The whole variable domain, remainder taken from reference TRBV9 and TRBJ2-2, is DSGVTQTPKHLITATGQRVTLRCSPRSGDLSVYWYQQSLDQGLQFLIQYYNGEERAKGNILERFSAQQFPDLHSELNLSSLELGDSALYFCASKKGQGPTTGELFFGEGSRLTVL.

In nucleotides, the CDR3 is TGTGCCAGCTCACCAGGGCTGACAGGAGTCGCCGAGCAGTACTTC. This encodes CASSPGLTGVAEQYF. The chain recombines TRBV18 with TRBJ2-7; D is perhaps TRBD1 (6 bases). V was pared by 2 bases and J by 6 bases, with 17 bases between. The CDR3 totals 15 residues. CDR1 is KGHSH, CDR2 LQKENI, per germline.

This clonotype came up a few times. The chain joins TRBV28 to TRBJ2-7; no definite D call. Between the trimmed V and J ends, which lost 3 bases and 5 bases, there was a span of 20 bases. The germline gives CDR1 MDHEN, CDR2 SYDVKM. The CDR3 runs 16 residues. CDR3 loop: CASSFGFELSPNEQYF. As DNA, the CDR3 is TGTGCCAGCAGTTTTGGGTTTGAACTCTCCCCAAACGAGCAGTACTTC.

This clonotype was detected many times. V usage is TRBV7-2 and J usage is TRBJ2-3; perhaps TRBD2 as D (7 bases). The CDR3 length is 16 residues. The V end lost 1 base, the J end lost 0 bases, and 11 bases lay between the germline ends. CDR1 is SGHTA, CDR2 FQGNSA, per germline. The CDR3 sequence: CASSLVGGLSTDTQYF. CDR3 nucleotides: TGTGCCAGCAGCTTAGTCGGGGGGCTAAGCACAGATACGCAGTATTTT.

The CDR3 coding sequence is TGCAGCGTTGGTTGGAACACTGAAGCTTTCTTT. This sequence encodes CSVGWNTEAFF. V and J are TRBV29-1 and TRBJ1-1; D unclear. The germline V and J ends were trimmed by 4 bases and 1 base, with 4 bases remaining between them. This CDR3 is built from 11 residues. Germline CDR1 SQVTM, CDR2 ANQGSEA.

This clonotype was found a few times. V and J are TRBV5-1 and TRBJ1-2, with D perhaps TRBD1 (6 bases). The germline V and J ends were trimmed by 4 bases and 2 bases, with 12 bases remaining between them. The CDR3 sequence is 14 residues long. Germline V gene sequence: CDR1 SGHRS, CDR2 YFSETQ. CDR3 sequence (DNA): TGCGCCAGCAGCCGGGATGGACAGAACTATGGCTACACCTTC. Translation: CASSRDGQNYGYTF. Based on the CDR3 plus reference TRBV5-1 and TRBJ1-2, the full variable domain is KAGVTQTPRYLIKTRGQQVTLSCSPISGHRSVSWYQQTPGQGLQFLFEYFSETQRNKGNFPGRFSGRQFSNSRSEMNVSTLELGDSALYLCASSRDGQNYGYTFGSGTRLTVV.

This chain links TRBV6-2 or TRBV6-3 with TRBJ2-7; weak D call: TRBD2 (5 bases). Trimming shortened V by 7 bases and J by 3 bases, and 13 bases separated the two germline ends. This CDR3 contains 13 residues. Germline V gene lookup returns CDR1 MNHEY and CDR2 SVGEGT. In DNA form, the CDR3 reads TGTGCCAGCACCGGAGGAGCGGACTACGAGCAGTACTTC. This encodes CASTGGADYEQYF.